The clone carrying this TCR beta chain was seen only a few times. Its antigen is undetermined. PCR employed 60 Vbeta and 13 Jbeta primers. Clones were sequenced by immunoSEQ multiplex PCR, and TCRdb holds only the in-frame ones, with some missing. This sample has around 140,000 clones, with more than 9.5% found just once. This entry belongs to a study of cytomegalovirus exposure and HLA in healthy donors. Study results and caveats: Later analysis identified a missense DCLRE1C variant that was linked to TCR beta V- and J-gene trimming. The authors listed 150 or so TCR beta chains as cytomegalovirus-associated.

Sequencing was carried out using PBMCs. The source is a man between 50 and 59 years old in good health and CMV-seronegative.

CDR3 region: CASSLFSANTGELFF. In nucleotides, the CDR3 is TGTGCCAGCAGCTTATTTAGTGCGAACACCGGGGAGCTGTTTTTT. This rearrangement joins TRBV7-3 to TRBJ2-2; D gene uncertain. Between the trimmed V and J ends, which lost 2 bases and 0 bases, there was a span of 7 bases. Germline CDR1 is SGHTA and CDR2 is FQGTGA. This CDR3 is 15 amino acids long. Using reference TRBV7-3 and TRBJ2-2 for the parts outside the CDR3, the full variable domain is GAGVSQTPSNKVTEKGKYVELRCDPISGHTALYWYRQSLGQGPEFLIYFQGTGAADDSGLPNDRFFAVRPEGSVSTLKIQRTERGDSAVYLCASSLFSANTGELFFGEGSRLTVL.